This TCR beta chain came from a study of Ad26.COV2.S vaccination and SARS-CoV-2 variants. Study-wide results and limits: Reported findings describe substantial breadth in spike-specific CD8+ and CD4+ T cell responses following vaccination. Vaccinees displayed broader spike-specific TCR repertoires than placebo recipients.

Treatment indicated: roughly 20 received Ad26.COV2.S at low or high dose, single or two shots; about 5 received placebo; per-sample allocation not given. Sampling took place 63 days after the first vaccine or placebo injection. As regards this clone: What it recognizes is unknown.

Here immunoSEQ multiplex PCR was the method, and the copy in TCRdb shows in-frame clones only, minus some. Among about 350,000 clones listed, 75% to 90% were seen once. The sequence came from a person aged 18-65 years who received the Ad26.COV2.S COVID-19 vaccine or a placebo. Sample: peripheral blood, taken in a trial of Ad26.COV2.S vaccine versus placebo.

DNA for the CDR3: TGCGCCAGCAGCCAGGCTCGGGTCCAGCCGTATGAAAAACTGTTTTTT. Translating it yields CASSQARVQPYEKLFF. The V and J genes are TRBV4-1 and TRBJ1-4; no clear D gene. The germline V and J ends were trimmed by 3 bases and 6 bases, with 17 bases remaining between them. Germline V gives CDR1 MGHRA, CDR2 YSYEKL. The CDR3 extends over 16 amino acids.